A selection of T cell receptor beta chains follows, all from one sample in a study of blood T cell repertoires in COVID-19. Some clones are missing from TCRdb's copy, which holds only in-frame ones; the method was immunoSEQ multiplex PCR. The table lists 40,000 to 55,000 clones, about 72% of them singletons. Specimen: PBMCs or T cells enriched from blood (not recorded which). These TCRs come from a woman in her 50s with acute COVID-19. Both conserved end residues are part of each CDR3. The D gene is left open where the match is weak. Only some rows state a clone size, as once, few, many or a class for expanded clones.

j_call: TRBJ1-3
clone_size: -
d_call: -
v_call: TRBV11-2
cdr3_nt: TGTGCCAGCAGCCCCAGAAGGGGTTTTGGAAACACCATATATTTT
cdr3_aa: CASSPRRGFGNTIYF

j_call: TRBJ1-2
clone_size: once
d_call: -
v_call: TRBV9
cdr3_nt: TGTGCCAGCAGCCCAACTTCCCGGGGAGGCTACACCTTC
cdr3_aa: CASSPTSRGGYTF

j_call: TRBJ1-1
clone_size: -
d_call: -
v_call: TRBV3-1/TRBV3-2
cdr3_nt: TGTGCCAGCAGCCCCGTCGGGGACACTGAAGCTTTCTTT
cdr3_aa: CASSPVGDTEAFF

j_call: TRBJ2-7
clone_size: -
d_call: TRBD2
v_call: TRBV27
cdr3_nt: TGTGCCAGCATCCATATGGGGCCTCTAGGGACTAGCGGGGGGTACGAGCAGTACTTC
cdr3_aa: CASIHMGPLGTSGGYEQYF

j_call: TRBJ2-5
clone_size: -
d_call: TRBD2
v_call: TRBV30
cdr3_nt: TGTGCCTGGGCCACCGGACTAGCGGGGGTTAGGGAGCAGTACTTC
cdr3_aa: CAWATGLAGVREQYF

j_call: TRBJ1-2
clone_size: -
d_call: -
v_call: TRBV6-1
cdr3_nt: TGTGCCAGCAGTGACCCGGTCGGGGGTTCCTATGGCTACACCTTC
cdr3_aa: CASSDPVGGSYGYTF

j_call: TRBJ1-4
clone_size: once
d_call: TRBD1
v_call: TRBV3-1/TRBV3-2
cdr3_nt: TGTGCCAGCAGCCAAAATACAGGGGGCAGCGAAAAACTGTTTTTT
cdr3_aa: CASSQNTGGSEKLFF

j_call: TRBJ2-7
clone_size: few
d_call: -
v_call: TRBV11-2
cdr3_nt: TGTGCCAGCAGCTTCGCTCGAGGGCTGACCTACGAGCAGTACTTC
cdr3_aa: CASSFARGLTYEQYF

j_call: TRBJ1-1
clone_size: -
d_call: -
v_call: TRBV5-6
cdr3_nt: TGTGCCAGCACCTTTGGCCCGAACACTGAAGCTTTCTTT
cdr3_aa: CASTFGPNTEAFF

j_call: TRBJ1-4
clone_size: -
d_call: -
v_call: TRBV28
cdr3_nt: TGTGCCAGCAGTTTGGGGGGTCAATACGAAAAACTGTTTTTT
cdr3_aa: CASSLGGQYEKLFF

j_call: TRBJ2-5
clone_size: -
d_call: TRBD1
v_call: TRBV18
cdr3_nt: TGTGCCAGCTCACCACAAGAAACAGGGGTAGAGACCCAGTACTTC
cdr3_aa: CASSPQETGVETQYF

j_call: TRBJ1-5
clone_size: once
d_call: TRBD1
v_call: TRBV5-6
cdr3_nt: TGTGCCAGCAGTACGCTGGACAGGGGAAGCAATCAGCCCCAGCATTTT
cdr3_aa: CASSTLDRGSNQPQHF

j_call: TRBJ2-5
clone_size: -
d_call: TRBD2
v_call: TRBV3-1/TRBV3-2
cdr3_nt: TGTGCCAGCAGCCAAGAGGGAGCGGGGCTTGAGACCCAGTACTTC
cdr3_aa: CASSQEGAGLETQYF

j_call: TRBJ1-1
clone_size: -
d_call: TRBD1
v_call: TRBV4-1
cdr3_nt: TGCGCCAGCAGCCTAGTAGGACAGGGAGGCACTGAAGCTTTCTTT
cdr3_aa: CASSLVGQGGTEAFF

j_call: TRBJ1-1
clone_size: once
d_call: -
v_call: TRBV19
cdr3_nt: TGTGCCAGTAGACCCGACTGGGACACTGAAGCTTTCTTT
cdr3_aa: CASRPDWDTEAFF

j_call: TRBJ2-3
clone_size: -
d_call: TRBD2
v_call: TRBV2
cdr3_nt: TGTGCCAGCAGTGCCCGGACTAGCGGAGATACGCAGTATTTT
cdr3_aa: CASSARTSGDTQYF

j_call: TRBJ2-5
clone_size: -
d_call: TRBD1
v_call: TRBV5-1
cdr3_nt: TGCGCCAGCAAGCTTGGGGACAGGGCACGAGAGACCCAGTACTTC
cdr3_aa: CASKLGDRARETQYF

j_call: TRBJ2-6
clone_size: -
d_call: -
v_call: TRBV4-1
cdr3_nt: TGCGCCAGCAGCCGCCTCGGCGGGGTGGGGGCCAACGTCCTGACTTTC
cdr3_aa: CASSRLGGVGANVLTF

j_call: TRBJ1-1
clone_size: -
d_call: -
v_call: TRBV11-1
cdr3_nt: TGTGCCAGCAGCTTAGAGGAATGGACAGACACTGAAGCTTTCTTT
cdr3_aa: CASSLEEWTDTEAFF

j_call: TRBJ1-2
clone_size: few
d_call: -
v_call: TRBV6-5
cdr3_nt: TGTGCCAGCAGTTCGCCGACAACAGGCTACACCTTC
cdr3_aa: CASSSPTTGYTF

j_call: TRBJ1-6
clone_size: -
d_call: -
v_call: TRBV27
cdr3_nt: TGTGCCAGCTCCCGCTACAGGGATAATTCACCCCTCCACTTT
cdr3_aa: CASSRYRDNSPLHF

j_call: TRBJ1-2
clone_size: few
d_call: -
v_call: TRBV21-1
cdr3_nt: TGTGCCAGCACCCATTGGGGCACCCCCTATGGCTACACCTTC
cdr3_aa: CASTHWGTPYGYTF

j_call: TRBJ2-3
clone_size: -
d_call: -
v_call: TRBV2
cdr3_nt: TGTGCCAGCAGAGAGCTCCCAACAGATACGCAGTATTTT
cdr3_aa: CASRELPTDTQYF

j_call: TRBJ1-1
clone_size: few
d_call: TRBD1
v_call: TRBV13
cdr3_nt: TGTGCCAGCAGCTTAGCGTACAGGGGGCGAAGTGAAGCTTTCTTT
cdr3_aa: CASSLAYRGRSEAFF

j_call: TRBJ2-1
clone_size: -
d_call: TRBD2
v_call: TRBV11-2
cdr3_nt: TGTGCCAGCTCCCGGCTAGCGGGGGGTAGCTCCTACAATGAGCAGTTCTTC
cdr3_aa: CASSRLAGGSSYNEQFF

j_call: TRBJ1-6
clone_size: few
d_call: TRBD1
v_call: TRBV5-1
cdr3_nt: TGCGCCAGCAGCTTTACCGGGACAGGGGGTAATTCACCCCTCCACTTT
cdr3_aa: CASSFTGTGGNSPLHF

j_call: TRBJ1-4
clone_size: -
d_call: -
v_call: TRBV7-6
cdr3_nt: TGTGCCAGCAGCTTAGCATCGGGTTATAATGAAAAACTGTTTTTT
cdr3_aa: CASSLASGYNEKLFF

j_call: TRBJ2-3
clone_size: few
d_call: -
v_call: TRBV6-1
cdr3_nt: TGTGCCAGCAGTGAACCGAGCACAGATACGCAGTATTTT
cdr3_aa: CASSEPSTDTQYF

j_call: TRBJ2-7
clone_size: once
d_call: -
v_call: TRBV4-2
cdr3_nt: TGTGCCAGCAGCCAACTAGAACAGGCAGGGGACGAGCAGTACTTC
cdr3_aa: CASSQLEQAGDEQYF

j_call: TRBJ1-4
clone_size: -
d_call: -
v_call: TRBV6-5
cdr3_nt: TGTGCCAGCGGGGGGGGTCTAATGTTTTTTGAAAAACTGTTTTTT
cdr3_aa: CASGGGLMFFEKLFF

j_call: TRBJ1-1
clone_size: once
d_call: TRBD1
v_call: TRBV27
cdr3_nt: TGTGCCAGCAGGGGACAGGGGAGGACTGAAGCTTTCTTT
cdr3_aa: CASRGQGRTEAFF

j_call: TRBJ2-2
clone_size: few
d_call: TRBD2
v_call: TRBV7-9
cdr3_nt: TGTGCCAGCAGCTACCGCCGCGGGGGATTGGGAACTGCCGGGGAGCTGTTTTTT
cdr3_aa: CASSYRRGGLGTAGELFF

j_call: TRBJ2-7
clone_size: -
d_call: -
v_call: TRBV21-1
cdr3_nt: TGTGCCAGCAGCAAAGTACCACAGGGATTCTACGAGCAGTACTTC
cdr3_aa: CASSKVPQGFYEQYF

j_call: TRBJ1-2
clone_size: -
d_call: TRBD1
v_call: TRBV11-2
cdr3_nt: TGTGCCAGCAGCACTGGGACAGGAAACTATGGCTACACCTTC
cdr3_aa: CASSTGTGNYGYTF

j_call: TRBJ1-1
clone_size: -
d_call: -
v_call: TRBV5-1
cdr3_nt: TGCGCCAGCAGCTTACGGGCAGGGCCTAACACTGAAGCTTTCTTT
cdr3_aa: CASSLRAGPNTEAFF

j_call: TRBJ1-1
clone_size: once
d_call: -
v_call: TRBV6-5
cdr3_nt: TGTGCCAGCAGTTACTCGAAGACAGGAACCTCTGAAGCTTTCTTT
cdr3_aa: CASSYSKTGTSEAFF

j_call: TRBJ2-5
clone_size: -
d_call: TRBD1
v_call: TRBV9
cdr3_nt: TGTGCCAGCAGCGTAGTCGGACAGGGGGTAGGAGAGACCCAGTACTTC
cdr3_aa: CASSVVGQGVGETQYF

j_call: TRBJ1-6
clone_size: -
d_call: TRBD1
v_call: TRBV19
cdr3_nt: TGTGCCAGTAGAACGACAGGGTCTGGAACTTCACCCCTCCACTTT
cdr3_aa: CASRTTGSGTSPLHF

j_call: TRBJ1-6
clone_size: -
d_call: -
v_call: TRBV7-3
cdr3_nt: TGTGCCAGCAGCTTAGGGAGCTCCTATAATTCACCCCTCCACTTT
cdr3_aa: CASSLGSSYNSPLHF

j_call: TRBJ2-1
clone_size: -
d_call: TRBD1
v_call: TRBV10-3
cdr3_nt: TGTGCCATCAGTTTCCGGGACAGGGGAGGCAATGAGCAGTTCTTC
cdr3_aa: CAISFRDRGGNEQFF

j_call: TRBJ2-3
clone_size: -
d_call: TRBD1
v_call: TRBV3-1/TRBV3-2
cdr3_nt: TGTGCCAGCAGCCGCATACAGGGGGCTGGCACAGATACGCAGTATTTT
cdr3_aa: CASSRIQGAGTDTQYF

j_call: TRBJ2-7
clone_size: -
d_call: -
v_call: TRBV12-3/TRBV12-4
cdr3_nt: TGTGCCAGCAGATCTAGCGCCAGGTACGAGCAGTACTTC
cdr3_aa: CASRSSARYEQYF